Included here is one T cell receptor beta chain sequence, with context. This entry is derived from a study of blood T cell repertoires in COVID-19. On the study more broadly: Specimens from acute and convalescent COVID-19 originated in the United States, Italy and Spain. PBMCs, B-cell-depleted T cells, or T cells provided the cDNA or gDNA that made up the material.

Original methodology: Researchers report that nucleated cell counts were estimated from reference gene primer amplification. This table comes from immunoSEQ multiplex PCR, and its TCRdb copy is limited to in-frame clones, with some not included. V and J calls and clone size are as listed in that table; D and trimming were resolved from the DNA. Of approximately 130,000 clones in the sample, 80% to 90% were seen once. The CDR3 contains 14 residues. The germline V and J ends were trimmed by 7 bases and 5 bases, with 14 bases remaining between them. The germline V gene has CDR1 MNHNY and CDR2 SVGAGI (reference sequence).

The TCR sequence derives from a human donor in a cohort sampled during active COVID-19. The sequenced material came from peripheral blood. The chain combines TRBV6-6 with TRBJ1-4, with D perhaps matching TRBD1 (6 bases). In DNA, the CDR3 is TGTGCCAGCACCCCCCGACAGGACAATGAAAAACTGTTTTTT. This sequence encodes CASTPRQDNEKLFF.